This T cell receptor (beta chain) was obtained from a study of identical twins. This clonotype was counted between two and nine times. Trimming took 3 bases from V and 6 from J, leaving 15 bases between them. This CDR3 is built from 14 residues. Looked up from germline, CDR1 is DFQATT and CDR2 is SNEGSKA (reference sequence). TCRdb reanalysed the 5' RACE reads using MiXCR and keeps one entry per CDR3 protein. The sample carries 500,000 to 600,000 distinct CDR3 sequences, less than 25% recorded once. This same sample was also taken into another study, of T cells expressing NK-cell markers.

This rearrangement joins TRBV20-1 to TRBJ2-1; D gene unclear. The sequence came from a woman under 30 in good health. The sequenced sample consisted of CD4+ T cells sorted from blood. The CDR3 loop is CSASAHNPVNEQFF. In nucleotides, the CDR3 is TGCAGTGCTAGCGCGCACAACCCCGTCAATGAGCAGTTCTTC.